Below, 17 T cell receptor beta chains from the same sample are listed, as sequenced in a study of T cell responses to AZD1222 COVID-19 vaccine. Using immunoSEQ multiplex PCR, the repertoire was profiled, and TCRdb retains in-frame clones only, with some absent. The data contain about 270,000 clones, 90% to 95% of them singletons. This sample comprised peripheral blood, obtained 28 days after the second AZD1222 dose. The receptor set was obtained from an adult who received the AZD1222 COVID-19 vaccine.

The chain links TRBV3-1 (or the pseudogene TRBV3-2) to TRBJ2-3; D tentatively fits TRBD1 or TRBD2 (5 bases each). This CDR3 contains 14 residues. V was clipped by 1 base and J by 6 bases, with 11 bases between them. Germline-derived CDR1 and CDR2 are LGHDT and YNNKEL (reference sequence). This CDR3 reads CASSQGGWGDTQYF. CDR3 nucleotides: TGTGCCAGCAGCCAAGGGGGATGGGGGGATACGCAGTATTTT.

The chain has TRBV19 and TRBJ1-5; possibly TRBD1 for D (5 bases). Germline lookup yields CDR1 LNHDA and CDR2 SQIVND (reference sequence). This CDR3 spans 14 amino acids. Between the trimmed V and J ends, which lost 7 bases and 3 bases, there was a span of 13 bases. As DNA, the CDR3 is TGTGCCAGTACCGGGACGGAATACAATCAGCCCCAGCATTTT. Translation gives CASTGTEYNQPQHF.

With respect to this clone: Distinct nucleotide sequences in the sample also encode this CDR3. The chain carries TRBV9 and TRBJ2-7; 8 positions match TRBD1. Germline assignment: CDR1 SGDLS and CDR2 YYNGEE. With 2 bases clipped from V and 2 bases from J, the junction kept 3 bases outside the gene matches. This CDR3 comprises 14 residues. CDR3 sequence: CASSVGQGAYEQYF. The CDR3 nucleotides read TGTGCCAGCAGCGTCGGACAGGGAGCCTACGAGCAGTACTTC.

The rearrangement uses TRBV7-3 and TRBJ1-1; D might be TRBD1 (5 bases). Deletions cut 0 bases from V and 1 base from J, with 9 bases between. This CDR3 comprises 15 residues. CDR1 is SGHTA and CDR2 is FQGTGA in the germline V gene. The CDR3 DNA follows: TGTGCCAGCAGCTTAACGGCGGGGACGAACACTGAAGCTTTCTTT. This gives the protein CASSLTAGTNTEAFF.

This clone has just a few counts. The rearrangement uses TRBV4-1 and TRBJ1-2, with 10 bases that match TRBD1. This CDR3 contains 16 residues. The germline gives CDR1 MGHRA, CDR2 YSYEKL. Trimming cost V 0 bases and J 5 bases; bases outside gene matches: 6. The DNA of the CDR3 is TGCGCCAGCAGCCAAGACGACAGGGGGCCGGTTTATGGCTACACCTTC. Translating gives CASSQDDRGPVYGYTF.

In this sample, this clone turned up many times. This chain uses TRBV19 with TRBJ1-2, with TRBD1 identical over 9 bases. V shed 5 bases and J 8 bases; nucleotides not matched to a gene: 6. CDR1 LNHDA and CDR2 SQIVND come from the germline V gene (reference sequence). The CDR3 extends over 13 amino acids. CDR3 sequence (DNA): TGTGCCAGTAGTGGCCGGGACAGGGACGGCTACACCTTC. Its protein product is CASSGRDRDGYTF.

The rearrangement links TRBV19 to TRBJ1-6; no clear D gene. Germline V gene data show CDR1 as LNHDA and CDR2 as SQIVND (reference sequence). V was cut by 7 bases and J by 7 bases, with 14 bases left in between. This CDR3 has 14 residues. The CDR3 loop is CASKAGQGNSPLHF. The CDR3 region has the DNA TGTGCCAGTAAAGCAGGCCAAGGGAATTCACCCCTCCACTTT.

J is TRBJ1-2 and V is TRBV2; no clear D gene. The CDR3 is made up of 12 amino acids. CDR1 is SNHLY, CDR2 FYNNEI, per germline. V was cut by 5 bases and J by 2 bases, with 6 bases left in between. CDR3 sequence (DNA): TGTGCCAGCAGTTTAGTAAACTATGGCTACACCTTC. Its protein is CASSLVNYGYTF. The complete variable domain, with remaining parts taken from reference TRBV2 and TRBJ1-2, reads EPEVTQTPSHQVTQMGQEVILRCVPISNHLYFYWYRQILGQKVEFLVSFYNNEISEKSEIFDDQFSVERPDGSNFTLKIRSTKLEDSAMYFCASSLVNYGYTFGSGTRLTVV.

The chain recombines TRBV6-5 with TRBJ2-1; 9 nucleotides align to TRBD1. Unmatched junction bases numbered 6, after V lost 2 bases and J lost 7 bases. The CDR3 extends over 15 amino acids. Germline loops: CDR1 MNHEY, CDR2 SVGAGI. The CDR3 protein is CASSYRPGQGNEQFF. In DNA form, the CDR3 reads TGTGCCAGCAGTTACCGACCAGGACAGGGGAATGAGCAGTTCTTC.

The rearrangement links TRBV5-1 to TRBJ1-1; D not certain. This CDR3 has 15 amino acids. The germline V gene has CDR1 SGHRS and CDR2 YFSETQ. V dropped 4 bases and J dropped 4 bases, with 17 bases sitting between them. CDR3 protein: CASSPARPRRTEAFF. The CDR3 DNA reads TGCGCCAGCAGCCCCGCAAGGCCTCGGCGCACTGAAGCTTTCTTT.

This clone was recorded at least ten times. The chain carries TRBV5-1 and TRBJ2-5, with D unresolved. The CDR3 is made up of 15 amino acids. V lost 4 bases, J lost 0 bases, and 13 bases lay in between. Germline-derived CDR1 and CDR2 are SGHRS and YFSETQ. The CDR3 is CASSLTPGYQETQYF. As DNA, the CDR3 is TGCGCCAGCAGCCTGACTCCCGGGTACCAAGAGACCCAGTACTTC. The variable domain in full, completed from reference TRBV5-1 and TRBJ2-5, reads KAGVTQTPRYLIKTRGQQVTLSCSPISGHRSVSWYQQTPGQGLQFLFEYFSETQRNKGNFPGRFSGRQFSNSRSEMNVSTLELGDSALYLCASSLTPGYQETQYFGPGTRLLVL.

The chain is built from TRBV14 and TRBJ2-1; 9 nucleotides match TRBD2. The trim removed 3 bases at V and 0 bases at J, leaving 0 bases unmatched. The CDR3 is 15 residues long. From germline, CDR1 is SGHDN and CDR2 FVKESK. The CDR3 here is CASSQTSGSYNEQFF. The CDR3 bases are TGTGCCAGCAGCCAGACTAGCGGCTCCTACAATGAGCAGTTCTTC.

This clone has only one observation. The CDR3 DNA reads TGCGCCAGCAGTGAGGGCTACAATGAGCAGTTCTTC. Protein product: CASSEGYNEQFF. This sequence joins TRBV10-2 and TRBJ2-1; D uncertain. Germline-derived CDR1 and CDR2 are WSHSY and SAAADI. The CDR3 loop spans 12 amino acids. V lost 2 bases, J lost 3 bases, and 2 bases lay in between.

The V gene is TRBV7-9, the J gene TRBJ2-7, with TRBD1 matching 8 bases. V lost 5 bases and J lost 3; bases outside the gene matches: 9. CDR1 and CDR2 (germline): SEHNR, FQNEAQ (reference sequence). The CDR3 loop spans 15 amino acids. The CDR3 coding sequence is TGTGCCAGCAGCCCACGACAGGGGCTGAACTACGAGCAGTACTTC. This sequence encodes CASSPRQGLNYEQYF.

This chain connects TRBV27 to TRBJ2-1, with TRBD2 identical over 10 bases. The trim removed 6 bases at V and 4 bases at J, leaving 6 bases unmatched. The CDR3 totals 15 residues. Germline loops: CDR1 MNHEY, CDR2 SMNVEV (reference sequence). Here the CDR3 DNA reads TGTGCCAGCAGCGACCTAGCGGGAGCATACAATGAGCAGTTCTTC. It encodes CASSDLAGAYNEQFF.

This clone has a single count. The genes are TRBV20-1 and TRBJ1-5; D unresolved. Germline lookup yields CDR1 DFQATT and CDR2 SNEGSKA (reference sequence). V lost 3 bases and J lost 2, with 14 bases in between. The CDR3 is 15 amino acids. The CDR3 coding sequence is TGCAGTGCTAGTGTGGTAGCGGAGGGCAATCAGCCCCAGCATTTT. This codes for CSASVVAEGNQPQHF.

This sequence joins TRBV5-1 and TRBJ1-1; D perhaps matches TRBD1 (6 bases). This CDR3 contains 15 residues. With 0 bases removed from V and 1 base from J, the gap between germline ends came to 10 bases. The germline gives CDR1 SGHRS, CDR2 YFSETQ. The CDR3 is CASSLDLGANTEAFF. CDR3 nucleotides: TGCGCCAGCAGCTTGGATCTGGGGGCGAACACTGAAGCTTTCTTT.